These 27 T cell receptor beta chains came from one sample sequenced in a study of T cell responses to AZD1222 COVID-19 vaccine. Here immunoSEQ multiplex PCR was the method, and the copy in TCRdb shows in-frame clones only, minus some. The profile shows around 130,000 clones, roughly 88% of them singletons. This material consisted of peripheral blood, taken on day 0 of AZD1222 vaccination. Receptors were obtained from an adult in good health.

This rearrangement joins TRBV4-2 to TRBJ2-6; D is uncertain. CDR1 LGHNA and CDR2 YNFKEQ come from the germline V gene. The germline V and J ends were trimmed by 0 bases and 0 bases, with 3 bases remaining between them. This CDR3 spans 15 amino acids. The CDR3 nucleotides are TGTGCCAGCAGCCAAGAAGGCTCTGGGGCCAACGTCCTGACTTTC. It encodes CASSQEGSGANVLTF.

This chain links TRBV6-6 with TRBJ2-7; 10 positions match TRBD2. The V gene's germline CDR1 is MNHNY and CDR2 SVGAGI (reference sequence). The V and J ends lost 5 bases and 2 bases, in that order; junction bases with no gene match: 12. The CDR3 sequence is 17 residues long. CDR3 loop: CASSLPGLAGAPYEQYF. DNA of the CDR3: TGTGCCAGCAGTCTCCCCGGTCTAGCGGGAGCCCCCTACGAGCAGTACTTC.

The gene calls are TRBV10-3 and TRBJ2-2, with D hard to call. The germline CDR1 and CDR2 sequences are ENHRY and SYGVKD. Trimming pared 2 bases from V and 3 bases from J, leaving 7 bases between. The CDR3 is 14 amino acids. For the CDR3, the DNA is TGTGCCATCAGTGAGGGACGGGACACCGGGGAGCTGTTTTTT. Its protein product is CAISEGRDTGELFF.

The CDR3 DNA reads as TGTGCCAGGACTGGGGGCGACTCTGGAAACACCATATATTTT. This codes for CARTGGDSGNTIYF. This chain uses TRBV2 with TRBJ1-3; TRBD1 is a possible D gene (6 bases). V lost 9 bases and J 0 bases, leaving 12 bases between the germline ends. The length of the CDR3 is 14 residues. In germline, CDR1 is SNHLY, CDR2 FYNNEI.

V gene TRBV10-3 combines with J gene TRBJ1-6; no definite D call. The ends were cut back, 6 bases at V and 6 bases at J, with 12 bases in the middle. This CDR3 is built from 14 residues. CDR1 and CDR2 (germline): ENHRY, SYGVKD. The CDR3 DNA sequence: TGTGCCATCAGGGTGACCGACACTAATTCACCCCTCCACTTT. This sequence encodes CAIRVTDTNSPLHF.

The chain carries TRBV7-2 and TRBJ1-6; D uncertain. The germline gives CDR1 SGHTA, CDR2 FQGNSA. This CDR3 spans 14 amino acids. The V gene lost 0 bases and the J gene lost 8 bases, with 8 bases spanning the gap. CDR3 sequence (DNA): TGTGCCAGCAGCTTAGCCCGGTGGGATTCACCCCTCCACTTT. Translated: CASSLARWDSPLHF. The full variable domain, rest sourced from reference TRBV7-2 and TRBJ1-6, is GAGVSQSPSNKVTEKGKDVELRCDPISGHTALYWYRQSLGQGLEFLIYFQGNSAPDKSGLPSDRFSAERTGGSVSTLTIQRTQQEDSAVYLCASSLARWDSPLHFGNGTRLTVT.

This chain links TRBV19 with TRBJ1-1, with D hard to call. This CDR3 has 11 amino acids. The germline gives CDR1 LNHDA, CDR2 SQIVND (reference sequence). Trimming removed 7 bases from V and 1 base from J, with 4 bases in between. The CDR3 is CASTRNTEAFF. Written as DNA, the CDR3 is TGTGCCAGTACGAGGAACACTGAAGCTTTCTTT.

CDR3 coding DNA: TGTGCCAGCAGCCAGACTGGGGGGGGCTACACCTTC. This translates into CASSQTGGGYTF. This chain connects TRBV13 to TRBJ1-2, with D possibly being TRBD1 (5 bases). Per the germline V gene, CDR1 is PRHDT and CDR2 is FYEKMQ (reference sequence). V was clipped by 5 bases and J by 8 bases, with 12 bases between them. The CDR3 sequence is 12 residues long.

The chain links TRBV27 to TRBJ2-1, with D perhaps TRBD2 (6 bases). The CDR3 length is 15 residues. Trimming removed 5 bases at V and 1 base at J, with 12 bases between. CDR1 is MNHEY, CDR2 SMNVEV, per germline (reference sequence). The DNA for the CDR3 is TGTGCCAGCAGTCCCTCGGGAGAGTCCTACAATGAGCAGTTCTTC. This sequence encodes CASSPSGESYNEQFF.

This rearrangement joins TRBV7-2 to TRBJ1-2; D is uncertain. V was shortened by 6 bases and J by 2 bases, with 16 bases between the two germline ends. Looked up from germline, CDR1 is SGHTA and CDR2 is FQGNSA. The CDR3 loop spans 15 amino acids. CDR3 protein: CASSRTREVNYGYTF. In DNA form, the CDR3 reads TGTGCCAGCAGTCGCACCCGGGAGGTGAACTATGGCTACACCTTC.

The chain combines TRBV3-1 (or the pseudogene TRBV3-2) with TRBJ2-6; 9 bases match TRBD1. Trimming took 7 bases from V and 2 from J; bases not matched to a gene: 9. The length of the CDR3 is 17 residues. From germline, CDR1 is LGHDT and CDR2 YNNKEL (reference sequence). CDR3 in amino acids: CASTPPTGGAGANVLTF. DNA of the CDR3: TGTGCCAGCACCCCGCCTACAGGGGGCGCTGGGGCCAACGTCCTGACTTTC.

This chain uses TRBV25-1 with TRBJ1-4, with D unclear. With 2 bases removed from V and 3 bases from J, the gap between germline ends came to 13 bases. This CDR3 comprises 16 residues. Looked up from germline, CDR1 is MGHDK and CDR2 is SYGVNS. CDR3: CASSEMTIGANEKLFF. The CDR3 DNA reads TGTGCCAGCAGTGAAATGACAATTGGGGCTAATGAAAAACTGTTTTTT.

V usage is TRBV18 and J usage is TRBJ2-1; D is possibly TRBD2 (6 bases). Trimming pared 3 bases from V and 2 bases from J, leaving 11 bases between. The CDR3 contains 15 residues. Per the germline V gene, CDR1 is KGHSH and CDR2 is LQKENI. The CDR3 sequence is CASSPPRGAYNEQFF. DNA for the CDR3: TGTGCCAGCTCACCGCCCCGCGGGGCCTACAATGAGCAGTTCTTC.

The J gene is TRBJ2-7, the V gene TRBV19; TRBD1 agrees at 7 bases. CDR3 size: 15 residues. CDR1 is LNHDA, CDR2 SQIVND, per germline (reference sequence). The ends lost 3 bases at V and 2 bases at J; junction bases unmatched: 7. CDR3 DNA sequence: TGTGCCAGTAGTATCCAGACAGGGCGTCCCTACGAGCAGTACTTC. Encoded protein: CASSIQTGRPYEQYF.

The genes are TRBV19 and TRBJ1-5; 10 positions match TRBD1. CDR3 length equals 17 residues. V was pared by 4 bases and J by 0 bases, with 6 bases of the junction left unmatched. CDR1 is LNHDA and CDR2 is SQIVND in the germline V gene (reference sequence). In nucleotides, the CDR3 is TGTGCCAGTAGTACCCTCGGGACAGGGGCTAGCAATCAGCCCCAGCATTTT. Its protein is CASSTLGTGASNQPQHF. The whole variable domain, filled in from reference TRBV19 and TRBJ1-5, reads DGGITQSPKYLFRKEGQNVTLSCEQNLNHDAMYWYRQDPGQGLRLIYYSQIVNDFQKGDIAEGYSVSREKKESFPLTVTSAQKNPTAFYLCASSTLGTGASNQPQHFGDGTRLSIL.

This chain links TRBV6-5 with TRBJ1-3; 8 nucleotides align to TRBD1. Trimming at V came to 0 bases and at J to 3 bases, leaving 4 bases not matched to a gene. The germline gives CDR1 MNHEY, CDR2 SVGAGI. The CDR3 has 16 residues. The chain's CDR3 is CASSYSGTGYGNTIYF. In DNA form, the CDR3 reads TGTGCCAGCAGTTACTCCGGGACAGGTTATGGAAACACCATATATTTT.

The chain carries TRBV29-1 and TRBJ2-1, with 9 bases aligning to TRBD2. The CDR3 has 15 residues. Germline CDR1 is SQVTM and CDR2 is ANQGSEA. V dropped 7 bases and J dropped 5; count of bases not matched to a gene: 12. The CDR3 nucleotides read TGCAGCGCCAAAACCCCCGGACTAGCGAACAATGAGCAGTTCTTC. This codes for CSAKTPGLANNEQFF.

CDR3 sequence reads: CAISTQGAGTEAFF. The DNA of the CDR3 is TGTGCCATCAGTACTCAGGGGGCCGGCACTGAAGCTTTCTTT. The V call is TRBV10-3, the J call TRBJ1-1; TRBD1 agrees at 8 bases. CDR3 length: 14 amino acids. Germline V lookup: CDR1 ENHRY, CDR2 SYGVKD. Losses at the gene ends were 5 bases for V and 4 bases for J; bases not matched to a gene: 6.

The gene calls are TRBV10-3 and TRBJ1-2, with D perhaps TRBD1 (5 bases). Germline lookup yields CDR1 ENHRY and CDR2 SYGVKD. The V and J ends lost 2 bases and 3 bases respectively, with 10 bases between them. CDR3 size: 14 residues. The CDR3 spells CAISEAGSYYGYTF. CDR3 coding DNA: TGTGCCATCAGTGAGGCAGGGTCTTACTATGGCTACACCTTC.

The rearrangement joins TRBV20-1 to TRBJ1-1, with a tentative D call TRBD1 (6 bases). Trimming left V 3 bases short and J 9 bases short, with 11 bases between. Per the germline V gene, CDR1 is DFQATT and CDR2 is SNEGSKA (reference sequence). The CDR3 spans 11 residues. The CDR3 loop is CSASDGQKAFF. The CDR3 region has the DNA TGCAGTGCTAGCGACGGACAGAAAGCTTTCTTT.

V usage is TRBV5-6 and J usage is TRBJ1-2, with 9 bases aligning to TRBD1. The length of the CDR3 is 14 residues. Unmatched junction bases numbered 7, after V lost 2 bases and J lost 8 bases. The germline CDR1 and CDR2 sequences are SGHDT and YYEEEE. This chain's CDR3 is CASSFYRGQGGYTF. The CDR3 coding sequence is TGTGCCAGCAGCTTTTACAGGGGGCAAGGGGGCTACACCTTC.

The DNA of the CDR3 is TGTGCCATCAGCAGAGGAACTGAAGCTTTCTTT. It specifies CAISRGTEAFF. The V and J genes are TRBV10-3 and TRBJ1-1; no reliable D call. This CDR3 has 11 residues. Germline values: CDR1 ENHRY, CDR2 SYGVKD. V lost 6 bases and J 5 bases, leaving 7 bases between the germline ends.

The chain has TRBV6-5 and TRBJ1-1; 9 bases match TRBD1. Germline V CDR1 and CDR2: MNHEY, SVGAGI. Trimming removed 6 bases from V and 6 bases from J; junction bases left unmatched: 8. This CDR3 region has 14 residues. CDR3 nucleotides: TGTGCCAGCAGCAACAGGGGGCGCAATCCTGAAGCTTTCTTT. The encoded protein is CASSNRGRNPEAFF.

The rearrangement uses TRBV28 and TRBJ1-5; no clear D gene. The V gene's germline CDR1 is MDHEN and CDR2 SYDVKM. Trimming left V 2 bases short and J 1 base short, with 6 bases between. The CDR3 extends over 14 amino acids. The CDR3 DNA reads TGTGCCAGCAGTTTAGTCCCGAGCAATCAGCCCCAGCATTTT. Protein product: CASSLVPSNQPQHF.

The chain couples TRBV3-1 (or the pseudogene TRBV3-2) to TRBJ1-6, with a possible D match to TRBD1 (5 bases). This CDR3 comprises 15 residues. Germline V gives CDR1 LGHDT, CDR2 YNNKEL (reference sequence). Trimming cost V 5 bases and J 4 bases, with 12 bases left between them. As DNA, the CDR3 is TGTGCCAGCAGCGAAGGGACCCGATATAATTCACCCCTCCACTTT. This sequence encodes CASSEGTRYNSPLHF.

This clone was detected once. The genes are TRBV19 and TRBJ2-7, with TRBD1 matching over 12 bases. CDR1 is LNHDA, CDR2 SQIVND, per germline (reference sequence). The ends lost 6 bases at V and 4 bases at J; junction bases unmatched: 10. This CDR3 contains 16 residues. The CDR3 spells CASSNTGTGGDYEQYF. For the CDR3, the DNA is TGTGCCAGTAGCAATACCGGGACAGGGGGCGATTACGAGCAGTACTTC.

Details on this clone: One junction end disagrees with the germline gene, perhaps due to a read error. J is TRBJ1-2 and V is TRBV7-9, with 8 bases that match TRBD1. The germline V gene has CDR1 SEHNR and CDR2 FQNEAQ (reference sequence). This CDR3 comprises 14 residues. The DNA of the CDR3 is TGTGCCAGCTCATCCGGGACAGGACCCGCCTGGTCGGCCTTC. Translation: CASSSGTGPAWSAF. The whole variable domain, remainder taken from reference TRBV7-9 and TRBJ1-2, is DTGVSQNPRHKITKRGQNVTFRCDPISEHNRLYWYRQTLGQGPEFLTYFQNEAQLEKSRLLSDRFSAERPKGSFSTLEIQRTEQGDSAMYLCASSSGTGPAWSAFGSGTRLTVV.